This T cell receptor beta chain stems from a study of identical twins. Each CDR3 protein is one row after TCRdb ran MiXCR on the 5' RACE reads. The data contain some 590,000 distinct CDR3 sequences, more than 9% of them singletons. CDR3 length: 16 amino acids. V lost 0 bases and J 3 bases, leaving 15 bases between the germline ends. From germline, CDR1 is LGHDT and CDR2 YNNKEL (reference sequence). These records were also assigned to another study, of yellow fever vaccine responses in identical twins.

The V gene is TRBV3-1, the J gene TRBJ2-7, with a tentative D call TRBD2 (5 bases). The sequenced sample was PBMCs. The clonotype originates from a woman between 18 and 29 years old in good health. DNA of the CDR3: TGTGCCAGCAGCCAAGATCGCGGCGGACTCAACTACGAGCAGTACTTC. It is translated as CASSQDRGGLNYEQYF.